This passage covers 11 T cell receptor beta chains from one sample sequenced in a study of T cell repertoires in cytomegalovirus infection. Via MiXCR, TCRdb re-called the reads, giving one row per CDR3 protein. The data contain 450,000 to 550,000 distinct CDR3 sequences, approximately 15% of them singletons. Sequencing input: CD8+ T cells from PBMCs. These receptors were collected from a human donor in good health (CMV status not recorded). Some clones in this sample may be carry-over from other donors' samples.

This clonotype has ten or more counts. V usage is TRBV11-2 and J usage is TRBJ2-3; the D is unclear. The ends were cut back, 4 bases at V and 2 bases at J, with 13 bases in the middle. The CDR3 is made up of 15 amino acids. Germline CDR1 and CDR2: SGHAT and FQNNGV. CDR3 amino acids: CASSSALRSTDTQYF. CDR3 coding DNA: TGTGCCAGCAGCTCGGCCCTGCGTTCCACAGATACGCAGTATTTT.

In this sample, this clonotype turned up many times. The chain links TRBV4-1 to TRBJ1-2, with 10 bases fitting TRBD1. Trimming at V came to 3 bases and at J to 4 bases, leaving 5 bases not matched to a gene. The CDR3 loop spans 15 amino acids. Germline V CDR1 and CDR2: MGHRA, YSYEKL. The CDR3 sequence: CASSQSTGGAYGYTF. DNA of the CDR3: TGCGCCAGCAGCCAGTCGACAGGGGGCGCCTATGGCTACACCTTC.

This clonotype was seen repeatedly, ten times or more. In DNA, the CDR3 is TGTGCCAGCAGCTACCGGACTAGCGGACTCACAGATACGCAGTATTTT. The encoded protein is CASSYRTSGLTDTQYF. The chain employs TRBV7-6 and TRBJ2-3, with 10 bases lining up with TRBD2. From germline, CDR1 is SGHVS and CDR2 FNYEAQ. The CDR3 has 16 amino acids. V shed 4 bases and J 2 bases; nucleotides not matched to a gene: 6.

This clonotype came up a few times. V gene TRBV12-3 or TRBV12-4 combines with J gene TRBJ2-7, with 7 bases matching TRBD1. V lost 6 bases to trimming and J lost 0 bases; unmatched junction nucleotides: 5. The length of the CDR3 is 14 residues. The CDR3 coding sequence is TGTGCCAGCAGCCTGACAGGGCCCTCCTACGAGCAGTACTTC. Its translation: CASSLTGPSYEQYF.

In its sample, this clonotype was seen many times. V gene TRBV6-2 or TRBV6-3 combines with J gene TRBJ2-5, with D perhaps assigned TRBD1 or TRBD2 (5 bases each). The CDR3 has 14 residues. Trimming left V 2 bases short and J 3 bases short, with 10 bases between. Per germline, CDR1 MNHEY and CDR2 SVGEGT. In DNA form, the CDR3 reads TGTGCCAGCAGTTACGGATTGGGGGAAGAGACCCAGTACTTC. Protein: CASSYGLGEETQYF.

This clonotype was recorded at least ten times. The V and J genes are TRBV19 and TRBJ2-2; D is tentatively TRBD1 or TRBD2 (7 bases each). Germline V gives CDR1 LNHDA, CDR2 SQIVND (reference sequence). The CDR3 consists of 13 residues. V was pared by 10 bases and J by 6 bases, with 15 bases between. The CDR3 DNA reads TGTGCCACCCAGGGGGGGGCGGCCGGGGAGCTGTTTTTT. Translated, it gives CATQGGAAGELFF.

This clonotype showed up many times. This chain links TRBV7-9 with TRBJ1-4; D is undetermined. CDR1 SEHNR and CDR2 FQNEAQ come from the germline V gene (reference sequence). The CDR3 is made up of 17 amino acids. V gave up 4 bases and J gave up 6 bases, with 21 bases separating them. The CDR3 sequence: CASSSQYVGERDEKLFF. CDR3 nucleotide sequence: TGTGCCAGCAGCTCCCAATATGTTGGGGAACGGGATGAAAAACTGTTTTTT.

This clonotype was counted between two and nine times. The genes are TRBV4-1 and TRBJ1-3; D unclear. The CDR3 is 14 amino acids. With 6 bases removed from V and 4 bases from J, the gap between germline ends came to 13 bases. Germline CDR1 is MGHRA and CDR2 is YSYEKL. The CDR3 loop reads CASSSTGGGNTIYF. The CDR3 DNA is TGCGCCAGCAGTTCGACGGGTGGGGGAAACACCATATATTTT.

This chain joins TRBV13 and TRBJ2-6; a possible D gene is TRBD1 (6 bases). The CDR3 totals 14 residues. V was cut by 2 bases and J by 4 bases, with 6 bases left in between. Germline V gives CDR1 PRHDT, CDR2 FYEKMQ (reference sequence). For the CDR3, the DNA is TGTGCCAGCAGCTTAAGGGGGGGGGCCAACGTCCTGACTTTC. This translates into CASSLRGGANVLTF.

The rearrangement uses TRBV25-1 and TRBJ1-5; D ambiguous. The CDR3 is 15 amino acids. CDR1 MGHDK and CDR2 SYGVNS come from the germline V gene. V was shortened by 4 bases and J by 0 bases, with 10 bases between the two germline ends. This chain's CDR3 is CASSGGPYSNQPQHF. The CDR3 DNA is TGTGCCAGCAGTGGAGGTCCCTATAGCAATCAGCCCCAGCATTTT.

The gene calls are TRBV4-1 and TRBJ1-5; D unresolved. The germline V gene encodes CDR1 MGHRA and CDR2 YSYEKL. V dropped 0 bases and J dropped 1 base, with 4 bases sitting between them. The CDR3 sequence is 14 residues long. CDR3 protein: CASSQETSNQPQHF. CDR3 nucleotide sequence: TGCGCCAGCAGCCAAGAGACAAGCAATCAGCCCCAGCATTTT.